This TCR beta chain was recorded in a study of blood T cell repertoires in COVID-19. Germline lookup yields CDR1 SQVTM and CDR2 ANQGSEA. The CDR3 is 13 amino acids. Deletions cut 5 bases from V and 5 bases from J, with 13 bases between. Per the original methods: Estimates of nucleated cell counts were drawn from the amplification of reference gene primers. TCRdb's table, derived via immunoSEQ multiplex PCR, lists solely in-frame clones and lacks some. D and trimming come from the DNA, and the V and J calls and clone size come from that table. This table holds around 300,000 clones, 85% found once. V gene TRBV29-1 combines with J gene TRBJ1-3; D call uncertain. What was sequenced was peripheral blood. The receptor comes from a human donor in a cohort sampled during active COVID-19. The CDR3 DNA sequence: TGCAGCGTTCTGCCAGGAGGGCGAAACACCATATATTTT. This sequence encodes CSVLPGGRNTIYF.